This T cell receptor (beta chain) was recovered during a study of prognosis after radiotherapy for stage I lung cancer. Study information: Therapy that ran concurrently with stereotactic body radiotherapy was given to no patient. Broader study findings: There was a fall in unique TCR clone counts after stereotactic body radiation therapy, median 10,088 versus 6,861.

Amplicons of TCR beta CDR3 were generated from genomic DNA by two-round multiplex PCR. It was primers specific to each TRBV and TRBJ gene that first-round PCR used. TCRdb recomputed calls from the multiplex PCR reads with MiXCR, one row per CDR3 protein. Of around 20,000 distinct CDR3 sequences listed, 44% were seen once; the top ten hold 30% to 40%. V was trimmed by 4 bases and J by 4 bases, leaving 13 bases between them. Germline V gives CDR1 SGHAT, CDR2 FQNNGV. The CDR3 is 15 amino acids. None of the patients had undergone chemotherapy or radiotherapy beforehand or had any other malignancy, and each showed node-negative status on CT and PET/CT. About this clonotype: Its antigen remains unknown.

The receptor's source is a donor over 45 with non-small cell lung cancer. This chain connects TRBV11-2 to TRBJ2-2; D is ambiguous. This material consisted of PBMCs, taken before or after stereotactic body radiation therapy (not recorded which). The CDR3 region is CASSSPDRATGELFF. DNA of the CDR3: TGTGCCAGCAGCTCGCCGGATCGGGCCACCGGGGAGCTGTTTTTT. The full variable domain, in which reference TRBV11-2 and TRBJ2-2 provide the parts outside the CDR3, is EAGVAQSPRYKIIEKRQSVAFWCNPISGHATLYWYQQILGQGPKLLIQFQNNGVVDDSQLPKDRFSAERLKGVDSTLKIQPAKLEDSAVYLCASSSPDRATGELFFGEGSRLTVL.